Listed below are T cell receptor beta chains from one sample, sequenced in a study of blood T cell repertoires in COVID-19. Only in-frame clones appear in the TCRdb table, and some are missing; sequencing was by immunoSEQ multiplex PCR. This sample has about 430,000 clones, with around 90% found just once. Sequenced: peripheral blood. The receptors derive from a man younger than 35 with COVID-19, enrolled during active disease. CDR3s include the opening cysteine and the closing phenylalanine or tryptophan. The order of the fields is clone size, J gene, V gene, D gene, CDR3 DNA, CDR3 protein. The D gene is left open where the match is weak. Where a row states a size, it is once, few, many or the class of an expanded clone; other rows omit it.

-,TRBJ2-6,TRBV4-1,TRBD2,TGCGCCAGCAGCCAAGACAGGCTAGCGGGGGACTCTGGGGCCAACGTCCTGACTTTC,CASSQDRLAGDSGANVLTF
-,TRBJ2-5,TRBV27,-,TGTGCCAGCAGCTGGGGGGGCCCGGAGACCCAGTACTTC,CASSWGGPETQYF
-,TRBJ2-5,TRBV9,TRBD2,TGTGCCAGCAGCCCCCATCGGGGGGGGAGAGAGACCCAGTACTTC,CASSPHRGGRETQYF
few,TRBJ1-4,TRBV10-3,-,TGTGCCATCAGTCCAGCAGTGGGAGCAACTAATGAAAAACTGTTTTTT,CAISPAVGATNEKLFF
-,TRBJ2-7,TRBV14,-,TGTGCCAGCAGCCAGCCAGCCTCGGGACATAGGGACGAGCAGTACTTC,CASSQPASGHRDEQYF
-,TRBJ2-1,TRBV9,TRBD2,TGTGCCAGCAGCGGCGGGGGAGTCCCCTACAATGAGCAGTTCTTC,CASSGGGVPYNEQFF
once,TRBJ2-1,TRBV10-3,TRBD2,TGTGCCATCAAGGGCCGGGAGGCTAGCTACAATGAGCAGTTCTTC,CAIKGREASYNEQFF
-,TRBJ2-7,TRBV11-2,-,TGTGCCAGCAGCTTAGATGGGAAGGGGCCTTCGTCCTACGAGCAGTACTTC,CASSLDGKGPSSYEQYF
-,TRBJ1-2,TRBV19,TRBD1,TGTGCCAGTAGTCCGGGGACAGGGACAAACTATGGCTACACCTTC,CASSPGTGTNYGYTF
-,TRBJ2-7,TRBV5-5,-,TGTGCCAGCAGCCCCTGGGCAACCTACGAGCAGTACTTC,CASSPWATYEQYF
-,TRBJ2-5,TRBV7-9,-,TGTGCCAGCAGCCAAGGACTGGACGGGACCCAGTACTTC,CASSQGLDGTQYF
few,TRBJ1-5,TRBV30,-,TGTGCCTGGGGTGACAGTAGCAATCAGCCCCAGCATTTT,CAWGDSSNQPQHF
-,TRBJ1-1,TRBV7-6,TRBD1,TGTGCCAGCAGCTTAGCCGCCGGGACAGGGGAGACTGAAGCTTTCTTT,CASSLAAGTGETEAFF
once,TRBJ1-5,TRBV6-5,-,TGTGCCAGCAGGGCTTACAGGGATGGCAATCAGCCCCAGCATTTT,CASRAYRDGNQPQHF
-,TRBJ2-3,TRBV6-6,-,TGTGCCAGCACCAAGGACAGCGCCGGCACAGATACGCAGTATTTT,CASTKDSAGTDTQYF
-,TRBJ1-2,TRBV5-1,-,TGCGCCAGCAGCTTGCTGGGGGGGGATGGCTACACCTTC,CASSLLGGDGYTF
once,TRBJ1-4,TRBV7-9,-,TGTGCCAGCAGCTCATTAAACCCCATTAACATTGAAAAACTGTTTTTT,CASSSLNPINIEKLFF
-,TRBJ2-6,TRBV15,-,TGTGCCACCAGCAGCCAGGGGACTGGGGCCAACGTCCTGACTTTC,CATSSQGTGANVLTF
-,TRBJ2-5,TRBV9,TRBD2,TGTGCCAGCAGCGTAGGGGGACTAGCGGGACACCAAGAGACCCAGTACTTC,CASSVGGLAGHQETQYF
-,TRBJ1-2,TRBV7-9,TRBD1,TGTGCCAGCAGCTCACCGACAGGGGGCGCGGAGGGCTACACCTTC,CASSSPTGGAEGYTF
-,TRBJ2-7,TRBV19,TRBD2,TGTGCCAGTAGTATTTGGGCTAGCGGGACGAGCTCCTACGAGCAGTACTTC,CASSIWASGTSSYEQYF